A selection of T cell receptor beta chains follows, all from one sample in a study of blood T cells in healthy people across ages. MiXCR, applied by TCRdb to the 5' RACE reads, yields one record per CDR3 protein. The sample holds over 1,200,000 distinct CDR3 sequences; around 55% are singletons and the top ten take more than 6%. The sample was blood. These receptors all stem from a man aged 18 to 29 in good health. CDR3s include the opening cysteine and the closing phenylalanine or tryptophan. The D gene is left open where the match is weak. Only some rows state a clone size, as once, few, many or a class for expanded clones.

J gene,D gene,clone size,V gene,CDR3 protein,CDR3 DNA
TRBJ2-1,NA,NA,TRBV4-3,CASSQDLHRQGSYNEQFF,TGCGCCAGCAGCCAAGATTTGCATCGGCAGGGATCCTACAATGAGCAGTTCTTC
TRBJ2-1,TRBD1,few,TRBV11-2,CASSNRDSVQHNEQFF,TGTGCCAGCTCAAACCGGGACAGCGTGCAGCACAATGAGCAGTTCTTC
TRBJ2-1,TRBD2,NA,TRBV29-1,CSVGLAGYYEQFF,TGCAGCGTTGGACTAGCGGGGTACTACGAGCAGTTCTTC
TRBJ2-3,TRBD1,NA,TRBV7-9,CASSWPRDRGLADTQYF,TGTGCCAGCAGCTGGCCCCGGGACAGGGGGCTCGCGGATACGCAGTATTTT
TRBJ2-5,NA,few,TRBV6-2/TRBV6-3,CASSYMAVQETQYF,TGTGCCAGCAGTTATATGGCAGTCCAAGAGACCCAGTACTTC
TRBJ2-5,NA,NA,TRBV14,CASSQESPGYQETQYF,TGTGCCAGCAGCCAAGAAAGCCCGGGGTACCAGGAGACCCAGTACTTC
TRBJ2-7,TRBD1,NA,TRBV2,CASSEVLRQGRSYNEQYF,TGTGCCAGCAGTGAAGTACTTAGACAGGGGAGGTCGTACAATGAGCAGTACTTC
TRBJ1-2,NA,NA,TRBV28,CAIQGSHYGYTF,TGTGCCATCCAGGGGTCCCACTATGGCTACACCTTC
TRBJ2-5,NA,once,TRBV12-3/TRBV12-4,CASSLINRETQYF,TGTGCCAGCAGCTTGATAAACAGGGAGACCCAGTACTTC
TRBJ2-7,NA,NA,TRBV6-1,CASAPAGVSIYEQYF,TGTGCCAGCGCCCCAGCCGGGGTATCCATCTACGAGCAGTACTTC
TRBJ1-1,NA,NA,TRBV4-3,CASSQDGILSQMDTEAFF,TGCGCCAGCAGCCAAGATGGGATCCTTAGCCAAATGGACACTGAAGCTTTCTTT
TRBJ1-6,NA,NA,TRBV7-2,CASSFFGSPLHF,TGTGCCAGCAGCTTTTTCGGTTCACCCCTCCACTTT
TRBJ2-1,TRBD2,NA,TRBV12-5,CASGTVGEGSYNEQFF,TGTGCTAGTGGTACGGTAGGGGAGGGGTCCTACAATGAGCAGTTCTTC
TRBJ2-1,TRBD2,NA,TRBV3-1,CASTQRERYEQFF,TGTGCCAGCACCCAGCGGGAGAGGTATGAGCAGTTCTTC
TRBJ2-3,NA,NA,TRBV12-3/TRBV12-4,CASTRGGADTQYF,TGTGCCAGCACCCGGGGCGGCGCAGATACGCAGTATTTT
TRBJ2-1,NA,NA,TRBV20-1,CSARDGRGATSYNEQFF,TGCAGTGCTAGAGATGGCCGGGGAGCAACCTCCTACAATGAGCAGTTCTTC
TRBJ1-6,NA,NA,TRBV20-1,CSARVGNNSPLHF,TGCAGTGCTAGAGTAGGGAATAATTCACCCCTCCACTTT
TRBJ2-3,TRBD2,few,TRBV4-2,CASSHATAGGRTDTQYF,TGTGCCAGCAGCCACGCAACTGCGGGAGGACGGACAGATACGCAGTATTTT